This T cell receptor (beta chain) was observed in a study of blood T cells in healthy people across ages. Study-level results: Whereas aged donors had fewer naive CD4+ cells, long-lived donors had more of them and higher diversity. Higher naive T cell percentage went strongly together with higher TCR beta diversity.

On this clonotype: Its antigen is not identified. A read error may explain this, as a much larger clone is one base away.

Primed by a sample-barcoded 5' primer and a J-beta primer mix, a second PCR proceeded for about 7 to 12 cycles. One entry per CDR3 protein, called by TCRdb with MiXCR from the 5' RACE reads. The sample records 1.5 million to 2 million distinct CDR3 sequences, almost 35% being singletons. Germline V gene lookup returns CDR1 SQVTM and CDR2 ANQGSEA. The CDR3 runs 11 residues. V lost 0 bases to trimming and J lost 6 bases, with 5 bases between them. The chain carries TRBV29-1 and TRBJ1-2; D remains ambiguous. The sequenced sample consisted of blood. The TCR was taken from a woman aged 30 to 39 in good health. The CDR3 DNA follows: TGCAGCGTTGAAGAGAGTAATGGCTACACCTTC. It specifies CSVEESNGYTF.